This TCR beta chain was profiled in a study of blood T cells in healthy people across ages. Overall study results and limits: Per-million-T-cell TCR beta diversity fell roughly linearly with age. It was the long-lived donors that had more naive CD4+ cells and higher diversity than aged donors.

Remarks on this clonotype: Its matching antigen is unknown.

The authors isolated at least 6 million PBMCs per sample. Germline CDR1 and CDR2: MGHDK and SYGVNS. CDR3 length equals 12 residues. V lost 4 bases, J lost 8 bases, and 4 bases stayed unmatched. A second about 6 to 12 cycle PCR used barcoded and J-beta primers. Researchers report that a template-switch adaptor with 12 random nucleotides tagged each cDNA molecule. TCRdb reanalysed the 5' RACE reads using MiXCR and keeps one entry per CDR3 protein. The sample has about 1.4 million distinct CDR3 sequences, 55% to 75% seen once. The rearrangement uses TRBV25-1 and TRBJ1-2; 7 bases agree with TRBD1. Sequenced material: blood. This TCR was sampled from a man younger than 35 in good health. CDR3 residues: CASSGQGLGYTF. Written as DNA, the CDR3 is TGTGCCAGCAGTGGACAGGGTCTCGGCTACACCTTC.